This TCR beta chain is drawn from a study of cytomegalovirus exposure and HLA in healthy donors. Study-wide results and caveats: Common viral pathogens seemed, in a later analysis, to connect with several of the most significant clusters.

CDR3 length equals 15 residues. Germline-derived CDR1 and CDR2 are SGHRS and YFSETQ. J was trimmed by 8 bases and V by 4 bases; bases with no gene match: 7. It was healthy bone marrow donors who served as donors. Each donor was nominally healthy when sampled (though unrecorded immune exposures were likely). For this clone: As yet, its antigen is unknown.

It was with 60 Vbeta and 13 Jbeta primers that the PCR ran. The table came from immunoSEQ multiplex PCR; TCRdb's copy has only in-frame clones and leaves some out. The sample lists about 98,000 clones, around 68% occurring once. Sequencing was carried out using PBMCs. The gene calls are TRBV5-1 and TRBJ1-6, with 9 bases matching TRBD1. The clonotype comes from a female donor in good health and CMV-seronegative. The CDR3 here is CASSPGTGRDSPLHF. The CDR3 region has the DNA TGCGCCAGCAGCCCCGGGACAGGGCGAGATTCACCCCTCCACTTT.